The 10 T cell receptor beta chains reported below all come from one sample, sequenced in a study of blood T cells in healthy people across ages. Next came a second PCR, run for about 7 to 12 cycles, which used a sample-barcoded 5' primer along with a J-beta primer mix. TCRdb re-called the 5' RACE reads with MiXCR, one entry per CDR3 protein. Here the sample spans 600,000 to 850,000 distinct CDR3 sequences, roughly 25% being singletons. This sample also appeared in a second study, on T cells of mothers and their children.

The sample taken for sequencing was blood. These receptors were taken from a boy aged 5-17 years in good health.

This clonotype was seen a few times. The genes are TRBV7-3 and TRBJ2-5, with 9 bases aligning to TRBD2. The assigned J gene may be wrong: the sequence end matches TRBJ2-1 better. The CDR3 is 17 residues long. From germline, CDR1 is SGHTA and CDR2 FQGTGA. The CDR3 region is CASSLGAGTSRGDEQFF. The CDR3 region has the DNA TGTGCCAGCAGCTTAGGCGCCGGGACTAGCCGTGGGGATGAGCAGTTCTTC.

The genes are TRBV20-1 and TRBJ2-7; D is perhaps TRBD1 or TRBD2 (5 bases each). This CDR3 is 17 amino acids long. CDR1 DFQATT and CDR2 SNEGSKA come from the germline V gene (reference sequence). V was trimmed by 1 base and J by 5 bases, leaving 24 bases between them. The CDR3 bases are TGCAGTGCTAGAGCTCTCGACTCCGGGACGTTCCTTCACGAGCAGTACTTC. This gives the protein CSARALDSGTFLHEQYF.

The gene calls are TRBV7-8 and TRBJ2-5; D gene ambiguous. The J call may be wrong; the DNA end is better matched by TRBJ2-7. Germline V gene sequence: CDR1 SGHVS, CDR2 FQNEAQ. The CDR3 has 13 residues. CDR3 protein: CASSLNFEYEQYF. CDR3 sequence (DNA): TGTGCCAGCAGCTTAAACTTTGAATACGAGCAGTACTTC.

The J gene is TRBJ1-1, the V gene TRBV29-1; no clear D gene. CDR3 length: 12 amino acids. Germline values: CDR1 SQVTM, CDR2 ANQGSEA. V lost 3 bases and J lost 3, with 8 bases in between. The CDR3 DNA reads TGCAGCGTTGATAAGGGTGACACTGAAGCTTTCTTT. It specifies CSVDKGDTEAFF.

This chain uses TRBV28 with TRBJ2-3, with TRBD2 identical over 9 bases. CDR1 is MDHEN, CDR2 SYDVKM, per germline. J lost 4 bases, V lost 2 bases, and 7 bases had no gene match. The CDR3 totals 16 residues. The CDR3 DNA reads TGTGCCAGCAGTTTAGGTGCGGGAGGGCCGTCAGATACGCAGTATTTT. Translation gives CASSLGAGGPSDTQYF.

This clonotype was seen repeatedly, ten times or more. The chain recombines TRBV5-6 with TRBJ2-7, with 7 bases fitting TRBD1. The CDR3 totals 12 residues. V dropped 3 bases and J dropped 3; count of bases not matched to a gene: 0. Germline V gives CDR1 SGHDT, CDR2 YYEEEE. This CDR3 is CASSWDSYEQYF. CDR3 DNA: TGTGCCAGCAGCTGGGACAGCTACGAGCAGTACTTC.

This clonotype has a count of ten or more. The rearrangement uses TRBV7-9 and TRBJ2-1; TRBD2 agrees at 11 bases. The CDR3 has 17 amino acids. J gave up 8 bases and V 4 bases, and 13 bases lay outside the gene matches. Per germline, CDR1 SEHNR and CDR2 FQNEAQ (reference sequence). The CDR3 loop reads CASSSDLAGGRSDEQFF. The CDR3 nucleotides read TGTGCCAGCAGCTCGGACCTAGCGGGGGGTAGGTCTGATGAGCAGTTCTTC. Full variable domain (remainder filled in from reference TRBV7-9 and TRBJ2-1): DTGVSQNPRHKITKRGQNVTFRCDPISEHNRLYWYRQTLGQGPEFLTYFQNEAQLEKSRLLSDRFSAERPKGSFSTLEIQRTEQGDSAMYLCASSSDLAGGRSDEQFFGPGTRLTVL.

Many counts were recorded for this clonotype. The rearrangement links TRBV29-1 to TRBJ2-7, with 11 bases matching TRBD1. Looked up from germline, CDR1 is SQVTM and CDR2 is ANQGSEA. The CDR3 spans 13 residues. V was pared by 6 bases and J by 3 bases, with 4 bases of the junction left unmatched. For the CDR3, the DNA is TGCAGCGTGCCCGGGACAGGGGGCTACGAGCAGTACTTC. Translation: CSVPGTGGYEQYF.

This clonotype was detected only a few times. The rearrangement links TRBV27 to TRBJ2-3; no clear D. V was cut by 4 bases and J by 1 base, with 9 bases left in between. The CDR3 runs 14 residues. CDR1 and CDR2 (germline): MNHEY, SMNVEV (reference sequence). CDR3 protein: CASSSQIRTDTQYF. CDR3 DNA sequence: TGTGCCAGCAGTTCACAGATCCGCACAGATACGCAGTATTTT.

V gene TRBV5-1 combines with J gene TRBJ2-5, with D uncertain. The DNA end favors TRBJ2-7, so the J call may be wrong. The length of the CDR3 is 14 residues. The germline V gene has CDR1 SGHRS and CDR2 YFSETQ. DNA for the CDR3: TGCGCCAGCAGCCCCAGCCTTTCCTCCTACGAGCAGTACTTC. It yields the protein CASSPSLSSYEQYF.